The TCR beta chain under discussion was sequenced for a study of cytotoxic CD8 clonotypes in ibrutinib-treated CLL. Study background: Response was recorded as partial in roughly 25 patients and complete in 2; at median roughly 63 months, approximately 15 remained remitted and approximately twelve had progressed.

There are a few counts of this clone. Libraries were prepared by immunoSEQ multiplex PCR; TCRdb keeps only in-frame clonotypes and omits some of them. The table shows about 200,000 clones, with more than 70% occurring only once. Germline-derived CDR1 and CDR2 are SGHDN and FVKESK. V dropped 0 bases and J dropped 3 bases, with 9 bases sitting between them. The CDR3 has 14 amino acids. The V gene is TRBV14, the J gene TRBJ2-7; no firm D call. The receptor was derived from a human donor with chronic lymphocytic leukemia. The material sequenced was PBMCs, taken after 12 months of ibrutinib treatment. As DNA, the CDR3 is TGTGCCAGCAGCCAAGAAGTCGAAGGCTACGAGCAGTACTTC. It is translated as CASSQEVEGYEQYF.